One and the same sample provided the 26 T cell receptor beta chains below, sequenced in a study of vaccination and CD4 T cells after COVID-19. These TCRs' antigens remain unknown. Sequenced with the Oncomine TCR Beta short-read assay was DNA taken from cultured CD4+ T cells. TCRdb ran MiXCR on the PCR reads and lists one entry per CDR3 protein. The sample comprises 15,000 to 20,000 distinct CDR3 sequences, roughly 56% of which are singletons, and 7.4% rests with the top ten. Treatment of the sample: roughly ten-day PBMC culture with coronavirus spike peptide pools or control peptides (ViraFEST assay). The sequencing sample was made of CD4+ T cells from blood, cultured in vitro. The source is a human donor who had recovered from COVID-19.

The chain links TRBV7-9 to TRBJ2-7; no clear D. CDR1 is SEHNR, CDR2 FQNEAQ, per germline (reference sequence). There are 17 residues in the CDR3. V was shortened by 3 bases and J by 6 bases, with 24 bases between the two germline ends. The CDR3 sequence: CASSFQITSTDSSEQYF. DNA of the CDR3: TGTGCCAGCAGCTTCCAAATCACCAGTACAGATTCTAGCGAGCAGTACTTC.

The V call is TRBV7-9, the J call TRBJ1-1, with no clear D. Germline CDR1 is SEHNR and CDR2 is FQNEAQ (reference sequence). The CDR3 is 11 amino acids. Trimming removed 1 base from V and 11 bases from J, with 8 bases in between. CDR3 sequence (DNA): TGTGCCAGCAGCTTAGGTACTCAGGCTTTCTTT. As protein: CASSLGTQAFF.

The rearrangement uses TRBV6-2 or TRBV6-3 and TRBJ2-7; D may be TRBD1 (6 bases). The germline CDR1 and CDR2 sequences are MNHEY and SVGEGT. The CDR3 runs to 18 residues. The V gene lost 2 bases and the J gene lost 2 bases, with 22 bases spanning the gap. The CDR3 here is CASSYVFGQGTRPYEQYF. CDR3 nucleotides: TGTGCCAGCAGTTACGTCTTCGGGCAGGGGACGAGGCCCTACGAGCAGTACTTC.

This clonotype showed up just once. The V call is TRBV7-3, the J call TRBJ1-1; the match to TRBD1 covers 9 bases. The CDR3 consists of 15 residues. Germline V CDR1 and CDR2: SGHTA, FQGTGA. J gave up 3 bases and V 4 bases, and 6 bases lay outside the gene matches. The CDR3 reads CASSYNRGPDTEAFF. The CDR3 nucleotides are TGTGCCAGCAGCTATAACAGGGGGCCGGACACTGAAGCTTTCTTT.

V gene TRBV19 combines with J gene TRBJ2-3; possibly TRBD2 for D (6 bases). V was trimmed by 1 base and J by 1 base, leaving 6 bases between them. The CDR3 is made up of 14 amino acids. Germline CDR1 reads LNHDA; CDR2 reads SQIVND (reference sequence). CDR3 loop: CASSIASGTDTQYF. The CDR3 region has the DNA TGTGCCAGTAGTATAGCTAGCGGCACAGATACGCAGTATTTT.

By its share, this clonotype is medium-sized. The rearrangement uses TRBV6-2 or TRBV6-3 and TRBJ1-5; a possible D gene is TRBD1 (6 bases). V was pared by 6 bases and J by 3 bases, with 18 bases between. Germline CDR1 and CDR2: MNHEY and SVGEGT. The CDR3 runs 16 residues. CDR3 sequence reads: CASRAGDIGFNQPQHF. CDR3 in DNA: TGTGCCAGCAGAGCCGGGGACATCGGATTCAATCAGCCCCAGCATTTT.

The chain employs TRBV6-2 or TRBV6-3 and TRBJ2-7, with 15 positions matching TRBD2. V dropped 4 bases and J dropped 7; count of bases not matched to a gene: 14. The germline gives CDR1 MNHEY, CDR2 SVGEGT. The CDR3 consists of 18 residues. The CDR3 loop is CASSFTPWTSGGVEEQYF. The CDR3 bases are TGTGCCAGCAGTTTCACCCCATGGACTAGCGGGGGGGTAGAGGAGCAGTACTTC.

The J gene is TRBJ1-6, the V gene TRBV6-1, with unresolved D. The length of the CDR3 is 16 residues. The germline CDR1 and CDR2 sequences are MNHNS and SASEGT. Trimming took 6 bases from V and 7 from J, leaving 19 bases between them. CDR3 bases: TGTGCCAGCAGACATCCCGGTCTAAGATTGAATTCACCCCTCCACTTT. Encoded protein: CASRHPGLRLNSPLHF.

The gene calls are TRBV27 and TRBJ1-3; 9 bases fit TRBD1. Germline CDR1 reads MNHEY; CDR2 reads SMNVEV (reference sequence). The ends lost 10 bases at V and 4 bases at J; junction bases unmatched: 11. CDR3 length: 15 residues. This CDR3 reads CATQRTGELGNTIYF. Here the CDR3 DNA reads TGTGCCACCCAGAGGACAGGGGAATTAGGAAACACCATATATTTT.

The sample holds a few counts of this clonotype. This chain links TRBV6-4 with TRBJ1-5; no reliable D call. The CDR3 covers 13 residues. Germline CDR1 is MRHNA and CDR2 is SNTAGT. V lost 0 bases, J lost 7 bases, and 7 bases lay in between. The CDR3 loop reads CASSDSSGQPQHF. The DNA of the CDR3 is TGTGCCAGCAGTGACTCGAGCGGCCAGCCCCAGCATTTT.

This clonotype appeared a few times. J is TRBJ2-5 and V is TRBV2; TRBD2 is a possible D gene (6 bases). The CDR3 extends over 12 amino acids. Trimming cost V 7 bases and J 2 bases, with 8 bases left between them. Germline-derived CDR1 and CDR2 are SNHLY and FYNNEI. CDR3: CASNAGQETQYF. In DNA form, the CDR3 reads TGTGCCAGCAATGCGGGGCAAGAGACCCAGTACTTC.

This clonotype has a handful of counts. The V gene is TRBV10-3, the J gene TRBJ1-2, with a tentative D call TRBD1 (5 bases). CDR3 length equals 13 residues. The V and J ends lost 5 bases and 3 bases respectively, with 10 bases between them. The germline CDR1 and CDR2 sequences are ENHRY and SYGVKD. The CDR3 sequence is CAISSDSDYGYTF. CDR3 coding DNA: TGTGCCATCAGTTCCGACAGCGACTATGGCTACACCTTC.

This clonotype was counted only a few times. The rearrangement uses TRBV7-9 and TRBJ2-2; weak D call: TRBD1 (6 bases). The CDR3 runs 14 residues. V lost 4 bases, J lost 3 bases, and 9 bases lay in between. Germline values: CDR1 SEHNR, CDR2 FQNEAQ (reference sequence). CDR3 sequence: CASSSDSYTGELFF. CDR3 bases: TGTGCCAGCAGCTCGGACAGCTACACCGGGGAGCTGTTTTTT.

This clonotype was detected once. This CDR3 is CSARDSLNEKLFF. The CDR3, as DNA: TGCAGTGCTAGGGACAGCCTCAATGAAAAACTGTTTTTT. This chain connects TRBV20-1 to TRBJ1-4, with D possibly TRBD1 on 6 matching bases. V shed 3 bases and J shed 5 bases, with 10 bases lying between them. The CDR3 length is 13 residues. CDR1 is DFQATT and CDR2 is SNEGSKA in the germline V gene (reference sequence).

CDR3 nucleotide sequence: TGTGCCAGCAGTGAAAGGGGACAGGGTTACGAGCAGTACTTC. As protein: CASSERGQGYEQYF. The chain uses TRBV6-1 and TRBJ2-7, with 9 bases that match TRBD1. There are 14 residues in the CDR3. V was pared by 2 bases and J by 4 bases, with 3 bases of the junction left unmatched. Germline values: CDR1 MNHNS, CDR2 SASEGT.

The chain carries TRBV15 and TRBJ2-5, with D maybe TRBD1 (5 bases). Trimming left V 1 base short and J 4 bases short, with 13 bases between. This CDR3 region has 15 residues. Germline CDR1 reads LNHNV; CDR2 reads YYDKDF (reference sequence). The CDR3 DNA follows: TGTGCCACCAGCAGAGGGGGCGGAAGGGGAGAGACCCAGTACTTC. This gives the protein CATSRGGGRGETQYF. Looking up the rest from reference TRBV15 and TRBJ2-5 gives the full variable domain: DAMVIQNPRYQVTQFGKPVTLSCSQTLNHNVMYWYQQKSSQAPKLLFHYYDKDFNNEADTPDNFQSRRPNTSFCFLDIRSPGLGDTAMYLCATSRGGGRGETQYFGPGTRLLVL.

The CDR3 is CASSPRTSGILDTQYF. Here the CDR3 DNA reads TGTGCCAGCAGCCCCCGAACTAGCGGGATATTGGATACGCAGTATTTT. This chain joins TRBV9 and TRBJ2-3, with 10 positions matching TRBD2. The germline V gene has CDR1 SGDLS and CDR2 YYNGEE. The CDR3 is 16 residues long. V shed 4 bases, J shed 6 bases, and the junction held 11 bases outside the gene matches.

V and J are TRBV7-2 and TRBJ1-2, with 8 bases lining up with TRBD1. V dropped 4 bases and J dropped 6; count of bases not matched to a gene: 7. CDR1 SGHTA and CDR2 FQGNSA come from the germline V gene. The CDR3 is made up of 14 amino acids. The CDR3 DNA reads as TGTGCCAGCAGCTGGACAGGGTGGGGTGATGGCTACACCTTC. It encodes CASSWTGWGDGYTF.

J is TRBJ1-1 and V is TRBV19; D remains ambiguous. V was cut by 0 bases and J by 2 bases, with 7 bases left in between. The CDR3 is 14 amino acids. Per the germline V gene, CDR1 is LNHDA and CDR2 is SQIVND (reference sequence). As DNA, the CDR3 is TGTGCCAGTAGTATAGAGTGGGAAAACACTGAAGCTTTCTTT. Protein sequence: CASSIEWENTEAFF.

The J gene is TRBJ2-7, the V gene TRBV2, with D perhaps being TRBD1 or TRBD2 (5 bases each). V was cut by 5 bases and J by 7 bases, with 9 bases left in between. CDR3 length: 11 residues. CDR1 is SNHLY and CDR2 is FYNNEI in the germline V gene. CDR3 DNA sequence: TGTGCCAGCAGTCAAGGGACGGAGCAGTACTTC. Encoded protein: CASSQGTEQYF.

This clonotype has only one observation. This chain links TRBV20-1 with TRBJ2-3, with D possibly TRBD1 on 5 matching bases. With 5 bases removed from V and 3 bases from J, the gap between germline ends came to 12 bases. This CDR3 comprises 13 residues. The germline V gene has CDR1 DFQATT and CDR2 SNEGSKA (reference sequence). The CDR3 here is CSAELRGTDTQYF. DNA of the CDR3: TGCAGTGCTGAACTAAGGGGAACAGATACGCAGTATTTT.

The gene calls are TRBV20-1 and TRBJ2-3; 9 nucleotides match TRBD1. Germline lookup yields CDR1 DFQATT and CDR2 SNEGSKA (reference sequence). V gave up 1 base and J gave up 3 bases; unmatched junction bases: 5. The CDR3 loop spans 15 amino acids. The CDR3 sequence is CSARARDRGTDTQYF. CDR3 DNA: TGCAGTGCTAGAGCACGAGACAGGGGGACAGATACGCAGTATTTT.

The gene calls are TRBV7-9 and TRBJ2-2; a possible D gene is TRBD1 (6 bases). Germline V gene data show CDR1 as SEHNR and CDR2 as FQNEAQ (reference sequence). This CDR3 contains 15 residues. V was pared by 1 base and J by 3 bases, with 9 bases between. The DNA for the CDR3 is TGTGCCAGCAGCTTAGTGCAGGGGCACACCGGGGAGCTGTTTTTT. Translating gives CASSLVQGHTGELFF.

The rearrangement uses TRBV11-2 and TRBJ2-1; 9 nucleotides match TRBD2. CDR1 is SGHAT and CDR2 is FQNNGV in the germline V gene. This CDR3 contains 16 residues. V gave up 5 bases and J gave up 4 bases; unmatched junction bases: 9. CDR3 nucleotide sequence: TGTGCCAGCAGCGGCGGAGGTAGCGGGAGTTACAATGAGCAGTTCTTC. This encodes CASSGGGSGSYNEQFF.

The chain employs TRBV2 and TRBJ1-5; D perhaps matches TRBD1 (6 bases). Germline CDR1 is SNHLY and CDR2 is FYNNEI. The CDR3 is 18 amino acids. V gave up 11 bases and J gave up 1 base, with 27 bases separating them. This chain's CDR3 is CASLSGTPSPGSNQPQHF. For the CDR3, the DNA is TGTGCCTCCCTAAGCGGGACACCTTCACCGGGAAGCAATCAGCCCCAGCATTTT.

This clonotype was observed once. This chain links TRBV11-2 with TRBJ2-5; D uncertain. This CDR3 has 14 amino acids. Germline CDR1 and CDR2: SGHAT and FQNNGV. Trimming left V 0 bases short and J 7 bases short, with 12 bases between. The CDR3 coding sequence is TGTGCCAGCAGCTTAGAGGTGGGCTGGGGGACCCAGTACTTC. It codes for CASSLEVGWGTQYF.